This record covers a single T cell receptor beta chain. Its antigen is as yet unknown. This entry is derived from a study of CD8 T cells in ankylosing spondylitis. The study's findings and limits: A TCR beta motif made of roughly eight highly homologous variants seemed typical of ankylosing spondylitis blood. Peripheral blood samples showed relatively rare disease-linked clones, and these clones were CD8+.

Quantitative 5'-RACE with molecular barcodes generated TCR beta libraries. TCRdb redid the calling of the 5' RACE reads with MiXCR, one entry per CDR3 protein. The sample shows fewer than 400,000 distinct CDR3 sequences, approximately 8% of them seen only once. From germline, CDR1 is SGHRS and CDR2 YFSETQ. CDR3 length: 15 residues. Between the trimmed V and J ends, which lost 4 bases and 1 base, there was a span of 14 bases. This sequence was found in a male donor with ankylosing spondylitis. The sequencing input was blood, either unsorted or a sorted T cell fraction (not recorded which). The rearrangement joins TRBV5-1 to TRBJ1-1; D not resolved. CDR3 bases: TGCGCCAGCAGCCGCGGACCCAAGGGGAACACTGAAGCTTTCTTT. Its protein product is CASSRGPKGNTEAFF.